This TCR beta chain was observed in a study of response to subunit inactivated influenza vaccine. TCRdb re-analysed the RT-PCR reads in MiXCR, keeping a single row per CDR3 protein. Counted here are under 950,000 distinct CDR3 sequences, around 21% occurring once; the ten biggest clones make up roughly 10%. V was trimmed by 3 bases and J by 4 bases, leaving 10 bases between them. This CDR3 has 13 amino acids. Per germline, CDR1 SGHRS and CDR2 YFSETQ. Study-wide results and caveats: Authors suggested few new T cells are recruited by each seasonal influenza vaccination.

Comment on this clonotype: No antigen is known for it.

This receptor was obtained from a man aged 50 to 59 who received an inactivated influenza vaccine. This chain uses TRBV5-1 with TRBJ1-2; perhaps TRBD1 as D (5 bases). This specimen was PBMCs from blood, taken about 5 days after vaccination. The CDR3 loop reads CASSYDSSYGYTF. CDR3 nucleotide sequence: TGCGCCAGCAGCTATGACAGTTCCTATGGCTACACCTTC. The variable domain in full, with the rest retrieved from reference TRBV5-1 and TRBJ1-2, is KAGVTQTPRYLIKTRGQQVTLSCSPISGHRSVSWYQQTPGQGLQFLFEYFSETQRNKGNFPGRFSGRQFSNSRSEMNVSTLELGDSALYLCASSYDSSYGYTFGSGTRLTVV.